The clone carrying this TCR beta chain was recorded once. No antigen is known for it. V gave up 2 bases and J gave up 4 bases, with 17 bases separating them. Germline values: CDR1 SGHVS, CDR2 FQNEAQ. The CDR3 spans 16 residues. A CD45RA+ naive subset and a CD45RA-negative memory subset were split from CD4+ cells. This record belongs to a study of shared clonotypes between healthy human individuals. Study background: The donor group consisted of two women and three men, aged 18 to 49.

Study outcomes and limitations: Sequencing depth was expected to affect clonotype sharing among donors. As a rule, naive subsets had a larger estimated richness than memory subsets.

Method: immunoSEQ multiplex PCR; TCRdb's copy keeps in-frame clones and lacks some. Seen here are about 600,000 clones, more than 95% observed once, and the top ten hold roughly 0.055%. The clonotype comes from a woman under 40 in good health. The sequencing input was naive CD4+ T cells sorted from blood. Documented subset: CD45RA+ positively selected. The chain has TRBV7-8 and TRBJ1-2; D perhaps matches TRBD1 (5 bases). The chain's CDR3 is CASSLKRGRETYGYTF. DNA of the CDR3: TGTGCCAGCAGCTTAAAGCGGGGACGCGAAACCTATGGCTACACCTTC.